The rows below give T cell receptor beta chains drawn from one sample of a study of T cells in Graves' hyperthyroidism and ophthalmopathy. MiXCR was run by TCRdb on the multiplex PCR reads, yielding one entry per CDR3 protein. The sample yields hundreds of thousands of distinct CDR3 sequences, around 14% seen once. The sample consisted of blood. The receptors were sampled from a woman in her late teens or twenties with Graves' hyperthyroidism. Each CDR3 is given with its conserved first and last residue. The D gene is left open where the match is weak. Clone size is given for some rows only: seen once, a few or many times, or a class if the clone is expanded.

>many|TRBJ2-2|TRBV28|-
CASSREFANTGELFF
TGTGCCAGCAGCCGGGAGTTCGCGAACACCGGGGAGCTGTTTTTT
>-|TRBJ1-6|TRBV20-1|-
CSARDSINGGRNSPLHF
TGCAGTGCTAGAGACTCAATTAACGGGGGGCGAAATTCACCCCTCCACTTT
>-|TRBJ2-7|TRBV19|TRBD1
CASSDRGAPEQYF
TGTGCCAGTAGCGACAGGGGAGCGCCCGAGCAGTACTTC
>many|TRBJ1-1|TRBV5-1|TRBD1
CASSANPDRVNTEAFF
TGCGCCAGCAGCGCGAACCCTGACAGGGTGAACACTGAAGCTTTCTTT
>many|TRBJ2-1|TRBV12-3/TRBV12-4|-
CASSPRGDGRGEQFF
TGTGCCAGCAGTCCCCGGGGTGACGGGAGAGGTGAGCAGTTCTTC
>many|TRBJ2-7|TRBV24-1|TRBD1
CATKTGGDPGEQYF
TGTGCCACCAAGACAGGGGGCGACCCGGGAGAGCAGTACTTC
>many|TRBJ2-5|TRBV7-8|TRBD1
CASSLGGQGPKQETQYF
TGTGCCAGCAGCTTAGGGGGACAGGGGCCCAAACAAGAGACCCAGTACTTC
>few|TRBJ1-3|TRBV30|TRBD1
CAWSVKGAGNTIYF
TGTGCCTGGAGTGTTAAGGGGGCAGGAAACACCATATATTTT
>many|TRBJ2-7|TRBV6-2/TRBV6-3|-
CASNLNGAFEQYF
TGTGCCAGCAATCTTAACGGCGCTTTTGAGCAGTACTTC
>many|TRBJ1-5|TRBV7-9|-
CASSPGVGQPQHF
TGTGCCAGCAGCCCAGGGGTCGGACAGCCCCAGCATTTT
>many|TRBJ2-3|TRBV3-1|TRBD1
CASSPAQGQNHTDTQYF
TGTGCCAGCAGCCCCGCTCAGGGACAGAATCACACAGATACGCAGTATTTT
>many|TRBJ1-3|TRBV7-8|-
CASSLAIVTTGSSGNTIYF
TGTGCCAGCAGCTTAGCTATAGTCACGACAGGAAGCTCTGGAAACACCATATATTTT
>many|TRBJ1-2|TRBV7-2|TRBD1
CASSTGQRLYGYTF
TGTGCCAGCAGCACGGGACAGCGACTCTATGGCTACACCTTC
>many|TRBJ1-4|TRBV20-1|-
CSAGGEGTNEKLFF
TGCAGTGCGGGCGGCGAAGGGACTAATGAAAAACTGTTTTTT
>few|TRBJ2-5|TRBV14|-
CASSGQLQETQYF
TGTGCCAGCAGCGGCCAGCTCCAAGAGACCCAGTACTTC
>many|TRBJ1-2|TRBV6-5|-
CASSYEARRDGYTF
TGTGCCAGCAGTTACGAGGCACGACGGGATGGCTACACCTTC
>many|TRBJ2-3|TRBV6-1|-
CASSEATLVSTDTQYF
TGTGCCAGCAGTGAAGCTACACTAGTTAGCACAGATACGCAGTATTTT
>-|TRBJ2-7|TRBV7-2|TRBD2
CASSRGGAPYEQYF
TGTGCCAGCAGCCGGGGAGGGGCCCCCTACGAGCAGTACTTC
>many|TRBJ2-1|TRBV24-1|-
CATSDLRTNNEQFF
TGTGCCACCAGTGATTTGAGGACCAACAATGAGCAGTTCTTC
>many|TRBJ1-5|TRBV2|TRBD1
CASKKSGGQPQHF
TGTGCCAGCAAGAAATCAGGGGGGCAGCCCCAGCATTTT
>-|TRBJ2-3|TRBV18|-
CASSPRPRGDTDTQYF
TGTGCCAGCTCACCACGCCCCCGGGGAGACACAGATACGCAGTATTTT
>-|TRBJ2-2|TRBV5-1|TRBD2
CASSFLAGGPSNTGELFF
TGCGCCAGCAGCTTCCTAGCGGGAGGGCCCTCGAACACCGGGGAGCTGTTTTTT
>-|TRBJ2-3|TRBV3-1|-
CASSRNGIRADTQYF
TGTGCCAGCAGCCGCAACGGGATACGGGCAGATACGCAGTATTTT
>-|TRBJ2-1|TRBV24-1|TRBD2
CATSDLPSGGTNEQFF
TGTGCCACCAGTGATTTGCCTAGCGGGGGGACGAATGAGCAGTTCTTC
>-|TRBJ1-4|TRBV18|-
CASPPRGTNEKLFF
TGTGCCAGCCCACCAAGGGGGACTAATGAAAAACTGTTTTTT
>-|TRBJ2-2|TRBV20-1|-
CSAEVWGPRTGELFF
TGCAGTGCCGAAGTTTGGGGGCCGAGAACCGGGGAGCTGTTTTTT
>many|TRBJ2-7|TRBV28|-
CASRQAFEQYF
TGTGCCAGCAGACAGGCCTTCGAGCAGTACTTC
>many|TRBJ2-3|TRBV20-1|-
CSVPSSPIGDTQYF
TGCAGTGTCCCGAGCAGCCCGATCGGAGATACGCAGTATTTT
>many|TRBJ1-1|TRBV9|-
CASSVEGVTEAFF
TGTGCCAGCAGCGTCGAGGGGGTCACTGAAGCTTTCTTT
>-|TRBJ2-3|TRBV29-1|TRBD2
CSVVTSADTQYF
TGCAGCGTCGTTACTAGCGCAGATACGCAGTATTTT
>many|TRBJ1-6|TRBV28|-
CASRSNPGTWDSPLHF
TGTGCCAGCAGGTCAAACCCCGGGACTTGGGATTCACCCCTCCACTTT
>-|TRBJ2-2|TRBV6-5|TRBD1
CTSSYFRQGVDTGKLFF
TGTACCAGCAGTTACTTTCGACAGGGCGTTGACACCGGGAAGCTGTTTTTT
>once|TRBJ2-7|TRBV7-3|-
CASEGASGEQYF
TGTGCCAGCGAGGGGGCTAGCGGCGAGCAGTACTTC
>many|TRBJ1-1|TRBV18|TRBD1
CASSRKGQGAGTEAFF
TGTGCCAGCTCCCGCAAAGGACAGGGGGCGGGAACTGAAGCTTTCTTT
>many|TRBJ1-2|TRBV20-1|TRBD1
CSAHQGDSNYGYTF
TGCAGTGCCCACCAGGGGGATTCTAACTATGGCTACACCTTC
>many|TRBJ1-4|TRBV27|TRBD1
CASSLRGQPGSEKLFF
TGTGCCAGCAGTTTAAGGGGACAGCCTGGTAGTGAAAAACTGTTTTTT
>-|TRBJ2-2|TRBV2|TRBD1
CASRQDRATGELFF
TGTGCCAGCAGACAGGACAGGGCCACCGGGGAGCTGTTTTTT
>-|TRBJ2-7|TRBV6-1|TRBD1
CASRGQGSGHYEQYF
TGTGCCAGCAGAGGACAGGGGTCGGGCCACTACGAGCAGTACTTC
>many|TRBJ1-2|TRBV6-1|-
CASSGYNKPNYGYTF
TGTGCCAGCAGCGGGTATAACAAACCTAACTATGGCTACACCTTC
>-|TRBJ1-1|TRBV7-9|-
CASSPKEGGEAFF
TGTGCCAGCAGCCCTAAGGAGGGGGGGGAAGCTTTCTTT
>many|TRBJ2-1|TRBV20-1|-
CSARAEGNEQFF
TGCAGTGCTAGAGCGGAGGGGAATGAGCAGTTCTTC
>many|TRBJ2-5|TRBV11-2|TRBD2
CASSKPGTSGGETQYF
TGTGCCAGCAGCAAACCAGGGACTAGCGGGGGGGAGACCCAGTACTTC
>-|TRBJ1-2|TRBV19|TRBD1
CASSITGTGDGYTF
TGTGCCAGTAGCATAACCGGGACAGGGGATGGCTACACCTTC
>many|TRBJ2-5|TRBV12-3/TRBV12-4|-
CASSLNRADQETQYF
TGTGCCAGCAGTTTGAATCGGGCAGATCAAGAGACCCAGTACTTC
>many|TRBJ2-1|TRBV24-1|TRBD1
CATSGRDGDSSYNEQFF
TGTGCCACCAGTGGCCGTGACGGGGACAGCTCCTACAATGAGCAGTTCTTC
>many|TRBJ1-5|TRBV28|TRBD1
CASSFAQGANQPQHF
TGTGCCAGCAGTTTCGCGCAGGGGGCCAATCAGCCCCAGCATTTT
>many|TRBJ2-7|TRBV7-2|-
CASSPPETSSYEQYF
TGTGCCAGCAGCCCACCTGAGACTAGTTCCTACGAGCAGTACTTC
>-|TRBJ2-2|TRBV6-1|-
CASSERLNRSSVRELFF
TGTGCCAGCAGTGAACGGCTGAACAGGTCCTCGGTCAGGGAGCTGTTTTTT
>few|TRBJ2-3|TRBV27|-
CASPNYRVRTDTQYF
TGTGCCAGCCCCAATTACAGGGTACGGACAGATACGCAGTATTTT
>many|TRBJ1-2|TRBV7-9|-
CASSKDPSGYGYTF
TGTGCCAGCAGCAAGGATCCGAGCGGCTATGGCTACACCTTC
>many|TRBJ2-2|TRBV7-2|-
CASSPHSRAGELFF
TGTGCCAGCAGCCCTCACTCAAGGGCTGGGGAGCTGTTTTTT